This TCR beta chain came from a study of blood T cell repertoires in COVID-19. Study overall: COVID-19 samples collected from the United States, Italy and Spain covered acute and convalescent phases.

This CDR3 is built from 15 residues. The V end lost 1 base, the J end lost 6 bases, and 15 bases lay between the germline ends. Germline CDR1 GTSNPN, CDR2 SVGIG (reference sequence). Per the study methods: Reference gene primers were amplified, and this amplification served to estimate nucleated cell counts. Profiling relied on immunoSEQ multiplex PCR, and the TCRdb table lists in-frame clones only, not all of them. Clone size and V and J calls were adopted from that table, with D and trimming inferred from the DNA. The data hold around 190,000 clones, with roughly 85% observed a single time. Source material: peripheral blood. This receptor was obtained from a woman older than 75 with acute or convalescent COVID-19. This chain links TRBV30 with TRBJ1-4; tentatively, D is TRBD1 (5 bases). The CDR3 DNA follows: TGTGCCTGGAGTGGACAGATGAATCCCTATGAAAAACTGTTTTTT. It codes for CAWSGQMNPYEKLFF.